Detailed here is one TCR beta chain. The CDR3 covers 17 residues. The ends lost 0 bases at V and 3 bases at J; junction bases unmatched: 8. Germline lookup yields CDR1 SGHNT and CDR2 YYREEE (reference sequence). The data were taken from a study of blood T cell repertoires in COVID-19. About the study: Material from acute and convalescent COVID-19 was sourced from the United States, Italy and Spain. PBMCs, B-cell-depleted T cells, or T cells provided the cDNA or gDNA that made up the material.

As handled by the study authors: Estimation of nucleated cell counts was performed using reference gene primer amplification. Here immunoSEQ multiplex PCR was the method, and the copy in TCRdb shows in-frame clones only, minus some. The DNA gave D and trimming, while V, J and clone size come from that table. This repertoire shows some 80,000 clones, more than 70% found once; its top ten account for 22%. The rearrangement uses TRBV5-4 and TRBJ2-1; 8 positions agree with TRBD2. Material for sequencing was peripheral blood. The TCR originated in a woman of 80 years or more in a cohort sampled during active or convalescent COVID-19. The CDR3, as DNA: TGTGCCAGCAGCTTGGCCGGGGTAGCGGGAAACTACAATGAGCAGTTCTTC. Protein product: CASSLAGVAGNYNEQFF.